A selection of T cell receptor beta chains follows, all from one sample in a study of human T cells and chemical hapten exposure. TCRdb re-called the RACE reads through MiXCR, storing one row per CDR3 protein. The sample consists of some 400,000 distinct CDR3 sequences, more than 4.5% of them appearing once. This sample comprised whole blood, obtained in connection with sensitization to the hapten diphenylcyclopropenone (DPC). These receptors were obtained from a woman aged 45-65 years with alopecia areata. Some clones in this sample may be carry-over from other donors' samples. Both conserved end residues are trimmed from each CDR3. Fields, in order: V gene, clone size, CDR3 protein. Clone size is given for some rows only: seen once, a few or many times, or a class if the clone is expanded.

TRBV18 | many | ASSRNGDTEAF
TRBV5-5 | many | ASSPGGVRGTDTQY
TRBV12-3/TRBV12-4 | many | ASSTGLAGWTDTQY
TRBV7-8 | few | ASRLTDFGLEQF
TRBV29-1 | few | SVEGGGPNTEAF
TRBV7-2 | many | ASSLTSATDTQY
TRBV2 | NA | ASSLDRALNTEAF
TRBV30 | many | AWSRRDRSLVGYGYT
TRBV6-2/TRBV6-3 | NA | ASHRDGTTEAF
TRBV10-3 | many | AISERTGTSVADTQY
TRBV5-1 | many | ASNGLGNTEAF
TRBV29-1 | many | SVVRGGVGETQY